One T cell receptor (beta chain) is described in this entry. Which antigen it targets is not known. No base-level quality is on record; no much larger clone is a single base apart. This sample is drawn from a study of T cell repertoires in cytomegalovirus infection (dated by TCRdb to the late 2010s). For the study in its entirety: Recently identified HLA-C-restricted CMV epitopes, whose presentation resists viral immunomodulation, were targeted by peptide stimulations together with well-studied HLA-B-restricted epitopes. The HLA type of each donor mattered for the analysis, because public TCR beta signatures pointed to carriage of CMV infection along with the matching HLA type.

What this sample's treatment or condition label stands for: in vitro stimulation with specific CMV peptide epitopes to enrich CMV-specific T cells. Study-level results and caveats: In both this cohort and an independent cohort of over 350 donors, the cumulative frequency of public TCR beta family members distinguished carriers of CMV infection plus the relevant HLA type. The ex vivo response was dominated by HLA-C-restricted CMV-specific TCR beta clonotypes, which also provided the single most frequent clonotype in two of eight donors.

The CDR3 has 16 amino acids, counting the end cysteine and phenylalanine. Of the read, only the CDR3 DNA is kept; its 48 bases are in frame from base 1. The CDR1 and CDR2 encoded by the germline V gene are LGHNA and YSLEER. Relative to germline, V is 0 bases shorter and J is 4 bases shorter, with 15 bases between their ends. The listed sequencing device is Illumina HiSeq 1500. TCRdb reran the public reads through fastp at Q25 and MiXCR, keeping productive beta chains. One record per CDR3 amino acid sequence lists the most common genes and DNA. The sample profile shows about 920,000 distinct CDR3 sequences; 30% to 40% of them were found once. The ten most abundant clones make up around an eighth of the sample.

The sequence came from a human donor in good health (CMV status not recorded). Some clones in this sample may be carry-over from other donors' samples. The rearranged chain carries TRBV4-3 and TRBJ1-2; there is no confident call for the D gene. Sample: cultured CD8+ T cells from PBMCs, taken from culture after CMV antigen stimulation. Here is the DNA: TGCGCCAGCAGCCAAGATCGGGCAGGTTCTATCTATGGCTACACCTTC. The resulting protein is CASSQDRAGSIYGYTF.